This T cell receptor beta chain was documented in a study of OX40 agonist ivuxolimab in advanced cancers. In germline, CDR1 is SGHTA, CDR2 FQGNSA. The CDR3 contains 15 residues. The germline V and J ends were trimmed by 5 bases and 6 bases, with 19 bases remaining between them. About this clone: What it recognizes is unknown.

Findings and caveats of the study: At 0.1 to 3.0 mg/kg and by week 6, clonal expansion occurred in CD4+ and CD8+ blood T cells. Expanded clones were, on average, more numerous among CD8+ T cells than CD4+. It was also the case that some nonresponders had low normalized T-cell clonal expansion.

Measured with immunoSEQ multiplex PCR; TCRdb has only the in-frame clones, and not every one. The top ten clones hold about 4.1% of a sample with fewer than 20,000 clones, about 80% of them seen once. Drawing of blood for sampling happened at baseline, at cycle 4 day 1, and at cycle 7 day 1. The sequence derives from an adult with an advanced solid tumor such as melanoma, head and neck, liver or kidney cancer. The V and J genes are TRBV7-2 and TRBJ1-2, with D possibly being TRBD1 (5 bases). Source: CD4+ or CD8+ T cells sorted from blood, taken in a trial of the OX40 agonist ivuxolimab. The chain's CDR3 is CASSLLQSWGNGYTF. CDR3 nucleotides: TGTGCCAGCAGCCTGCTTCAGTCGTGGGGGAATGGCTACACCTTC.